The clone carrying this TCR beta chain has only a few counts. Its specificity is not known. Staff drew approximately 9.1 milliliters of peripheral blood from each donor. The sample belongs to a study of blood T cells in healthy people across ages. Germline CDR1 reads MNHEY; CDR2 reads SVGEGT. The J segment lost 3 bases and the V segment lost 0 bases, leaving 3 bases of the junction unmatched. The CDR3 consists of 15 residues. Overall study findings and caveats: Older age coincided with a roughly linear decline in TCR beta diversity per million T cells.

Through a sample-barcoded 5' primer and a J-beta primer mix, a second PCR was run for roughly 6 to 12 cycles. TCRdb re-called the 5' RACE reads through MiXCR, storing one row per CDR3 protein. Of about 780,000 distinct CDR3 sequences in the sample, about 46% were seen once. The sample comprised blood. This receptor was taken from a man older than 75 in good health. The chain is built from TRBV6-2 or TRBV6-3 and TRBJ2-7; 9 bases fit TRBD2. DNA for the CDR3: TGTGCCAGCAGTTACTCGGCGGGAGGGCTCTACGAGCAGTACTTC. Translated, it gives CASSYSAGGLYEQYF.